This T cell receptor beta chain derives from a study of Graves' ophthalmopathy and Graves' hyperthyroidism. Amplification from RNA transcripts yielded the TCR beta CDR3 regions. HTBI primers served in a first-round RT-PCR, which a second-round multiplex PCR followed. In TCRdb, the multiplex PCR reads were re-called with MiXCR into one record per CDR3 protein. There are roughly 410,000 distinct CDR3 sequences in the sample; 15% occur only once, and 5.5% to 7% lies in the top ten. Ophthalmopathy not arising within 18 months of follow-up defined hyperthyroidism as stable. Each hyperthyroidism patient was newly diagnosed, with under 2 months' duration, and aged 18 to 65. The receptor was isolated from a young woman with stable Graves' hyperthyroidism. The specimen sequenced was peripheral blood.

The CDR3, as DNA: TGTGCCAGCAGGTCAGGGATGCACGAGCAGTACTTC. It translates to CASRSGMHEQYF. This chain uses TRBV12-3 or TRBV12-4 with TRBJ2-7, with D perhaps TRBD1 (5 bases). The CDR3 sequence is 12 residues long. V dropped 6 bases and J dropped 5 bases, with 11 bases sitting between them.